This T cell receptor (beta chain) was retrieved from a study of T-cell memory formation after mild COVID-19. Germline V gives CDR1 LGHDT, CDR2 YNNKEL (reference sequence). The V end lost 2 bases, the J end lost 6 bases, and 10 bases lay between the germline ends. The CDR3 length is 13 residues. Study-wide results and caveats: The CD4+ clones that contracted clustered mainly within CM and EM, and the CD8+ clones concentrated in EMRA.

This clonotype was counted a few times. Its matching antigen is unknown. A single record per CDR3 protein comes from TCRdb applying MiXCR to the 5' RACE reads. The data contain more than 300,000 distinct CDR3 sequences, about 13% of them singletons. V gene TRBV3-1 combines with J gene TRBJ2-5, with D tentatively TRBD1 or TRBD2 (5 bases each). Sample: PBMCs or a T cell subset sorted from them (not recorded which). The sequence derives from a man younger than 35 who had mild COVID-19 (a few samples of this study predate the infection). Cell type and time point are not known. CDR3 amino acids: CASSQYRRKTQYF. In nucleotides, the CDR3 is TGTGCCAGCAGCCAATACAGGAGGAAGACCCAGTACTTC.